This TCR beta chain was recovered during a study of long-term antiretroviral therapy in people with HIV. Notes on the study in general: Records did not include ART adherence, viral resistance or therapy changes. Gathering of blood took place between about 2003 and 2017, possibly under older ART regimens. Whereas controls had wider CDR3 length ranges, HIV repertoires had narrower ones.

Survey-level resolution applied to immunoSEQ assay v3.0. Some clones are missing from TCRdb's copy, which holds only in-frame ones; the method was immunoSEQ multiplex PCR. Among some 16,000 clones, more than 70% were seen once, and the ten largest hold approximately 4.8%. Regarding this clone: The antigen is not known.

This material consisted of unsorted PBMCs, taken 0.1 years before starting antiretroviral therapy. This clonotype was obtained from a man between 18 and 35 years old with HIV.

This CDR3 is CASSWTGGIGETQYF. DNA of the CDR3: TGTGCCAGCAGTTGGACAGGAGGGATCGGAGAGACCCAGTACTTC. This sequence joins TRBV27 and TRBJ2-5; possibly TRBD1 for D (7 bases). Germline CDR1 is MNHEY and CDR2 is SMNVEV (reference sequence). V was cut by 4 bases and J by 4 bases, with 16 bases left in between. The CDR3 covers 15 residues.